This T cell receptor beta chain came from a study of T-cell reconstitution after alpha-beta-depleted transplantation in children (dated by TCRdb to 2016 to 2017). Study-wide context: Using TCR repertoire profiling, the study followed T-cell immune reconstitution in a quantitative way in children after TCRalphabeta/CD19-depleted allogeneic hematopoietic cell transplantation.

Per the germline V gene, SGHRS is the CDR1 and YFSETQ is the CDR2. The CDR3, from cysteine to phenylalanine, totals 16 residues. CDR3 DNA only is kept here, 48 bases in frame from base 1. Deletion took 4 bases off V and 7 bases off J, with a span of 18 bases between the germline ends. Library method: PCR. Reads for this sample came from an Illumina HiSeq 2500. TCR library preparation used molecular barcoding, with unique molecular identifiers applied to normalize quantification of the TCRbeta repertoire. The raw public reads went through TCRdb reprocessing: fastp at Q25, MiXCR clone calling, in-frame beta chains kept. Each entry merges the rows of one CDR3 protein and shows their most common DNA and genes. This sample is represented by 500,000 to 600,000 distinct CDR3 sequences; about 17% of them were singletons. The biggest ten clones account for more than 2.5% of the sample. About this clonotype itself: The clone's antigen remains unknown. There are no base qualities to consult, and no much larger clone falls within one base.

The sequence came from a human donor who donated a stem cell graft to a child with acute lymphoblastic leukemia. The starting material was PBMCs from the stem cell graft donor, obtained from the stem cell graft. The sequence links TRBV5-1 to TRBJ1-6, with the D gene not confidently named. CDR3 protein: CASSLHGAVQNSPLHF. The bases read TGCGCCAGCAGCCTGCACGGAGCTGTTCAAAATTCACCCCTCCACTTT.